Presented here are 14 T cell receptor beta chains from one specimen sequenced in a study of patients and donors after allogeneic stem cell transplantation (dated by TCRdb to the early 2020s). Library method: RT-PCR. Sequenced using a NextSeq 550. TCRdb took the public reads, trimmed them with fastp at Q25, ran MiXCR for clone calling and kept in-frame beta chains. Entries are consolidated by CDR3 protein sequence, retaining the most common genes and DNA. Here the sample has approximately 200,000 distinct CDR3 sequences; roughly 13% occur a single time. Of the sample, around 10% falls within the top ten clones. Sequenced: blood, either unsorted or a sorted T cell fraction (not recorded which). The receptors shown here come from a human donor who was either an allogeneic HSCT recipient or a stem cell or donor lymphocyte infusion donor (not recorded which). It is not recorded whose cells these are; they may come from a transplant donor.

Many counts were recorded for this clonotype. The chain combines TRBV7-2 with TRBJ1-6; D is ambiguous. Trimming took off 1 base at V and 14 bases at J, with 12 bases between the two ends. Germline lookup yields CDR1 SGHTA and CDR2 FQGNSA. This CDR3 has 13 amino acids. This CDR3 reads CASSLDIELALHF. The CDR3 DNA follows: TGTGCCAGCAGCTTAGATATAGAACTAGCCCTCCACTTT.

This clonotype was recorded many times. The V and J genes are TRBV12-3 or TRBV12-4 and TRBJ2-5; 11 nucleotides align to TRBD2. The ends lost 1 base at V and 5 bases at J; junction bases unmatched: 9. This CDR3 spans 17 amino acids. This CDR3 reads CASSLDLAGGYEETQYF. The CDR3 DNA reads TGTGCCAGCAGTTTAGACCTAGCGGGAGGCTACGAGGAGACCCAGTACTTC.

This clonotype has more than one count but fewer than ten. This chain joins TRBV20-1 and TRBJ1-1; the D gene is possibly TRBD1 (5 bases). CDR1 and CDR2 from the germline V gene are DFQATT and SNEGSKA (reference sequence). This CDR3 spans 12 amino acids. Written as DNA, the CDR3 is TGCAGCGCGGGGGGATGGAGCACTGAAGCTTTCTTT. Protein: CSAGGWSTEAFF.

This clonotype was recorded many times. The chain joins TRBV29-1 to TRBJ2-1; 12 bases match TRBD1. Trimming took 6 bases from V and 2 from J; bases not matched to a gene: 8. The germline CDR1 and CDR2 sequences are SQVTM and ANQGSEA. The CDR3 consists of 16 residues. The CDR3 DNA reads as TGCAGCGTAGCGGGACAGGGGGCTTCGGCCTACAATGAGCAGTTCTTC. Encoded protein: CSVAGQGASAYNEQFF.

This clonotype was seen a handful of times. The V call is TRBV5-6, the J call TRBJ2-2; 9 bases agree with TRBD1. This CDR3 region has 17 residues. The V and J ends lost 4 bases and 7 bases, in that order; junction bases with no gene match: 14. Looked up from germline, CDR1 is SGHDT and CDR2 is YYEEEE. This CDR3 reads CASSHGTGRGGIGELFF. CDR3 sequence (DNA): TGTGCCAGCAGCCACGGGACAGGGCGTGGGGGTATCGGGGAGCTGTTTTTT.

The genes are TRBV15 and TRBJ1-5; no reliable D call. Germline CDR1 and CDR2: LNHNV and YYDKDF (reference sequence). V shed 0 bases and J shed 4 bases, with 7 bases lying between them. The CDR3 has 14 amino acids. The CDR3 sequence is CATSRERENQPQHF. In DNA form, the CDR3 reads TGTGCCACCAGCAGAGAAAGGGAAAATCAGCCCCAGCATTTT.

A few counts support this clonotype. The chain combines TRBV9 with TRBJ2-1; 7 positions match TRBD1. The junction had 2 bases not matched to a gene; V was cut back by 0 bases and J by 2 bases. The germline V gene has CDR1 SGDLS and CDR2 YYNGEE. The CDR3 runs 15 residues. The CDR3 region has the DNA TGTGCCAGCAGCGTAGATGGGACAGCCTACAATGAGCAGTTCTTC. It specifies CASSVDGTAYNEQFF.

The genes are TRBV5-1 and TRBJ2-5, with D possibly being TRBD2 (6 bases). This CDR3 contains 19 residues. Trimming cost V 0 bases and J 2 bases, with 23 bases left between them. Germline CDR1 reads SGHRS; CDR2 reads YFSETQ. The CDR3 protein is CASSLGGGGPVRGQETQYF. In nucleotides, the CDR3 is TGCGCCAGCAGCTTGGGAGGCGGAGGGCCCGTACGAGGGCAAGAGACCCAGTACTTC.

The chain is built from TRBV12-3 or TRBV12-4 and TRBJ1-1, with 9 bases matching TRBD1. V gave up 5 bases and J gave up 4 bases; unmatched junction bases: 11. The CDR3 runs 16 residues. CDR3 residues: CASSPPGQGPSTEAFF. CDR3 sequence (DNA): TGTGCCAGCAGTCCCCCGGGACAGGGCCCGAGCACTGAAGCTTTCTTT.

This clonotype was counted only a few times. The chain recombines TRBV7-8 with TRBJ2-7; a possible D gene is TRBD1 (5 bases). Germline V CDR1 and CDR2: SGHVS, FQNEAQ. The CDR3 length is 14 residues. V dropped 2 bases and J dropped 2 bases, with 10 bases sitting between them. CDR3 sequence reads: CASSLSDSTYEQYF. CDR3 in DNA: TGTGCCAGCAGCTTAAGTGACAGTACCTACGAGCAGTACTTC.

The rearrangement joins TRBV7-7 to TRBJ2-5, with D perhaps TRBD2 (6 bases). This CDR3 has 13 amino acids. Germline V CDR1 and CDR2: SSHAT, FNYEAQ (reference sequence). V lost 5 bases and J lost 5, with 12 bases in between. CDR3 protein: CASSVGTLETQYF. For the CDR3, the DNA is TGTGCCAGCAGCGTCGGGACTTTGGAGACCCAGTACTTC.

As for this clonotype: A read error may produce the germline difference seen at one junction end. This chain uses TRBV11-2 with TRBJ2-7; D not resolved. The CDR3 spans 12 residues. Germline loops: CDR1 SGHAT, CDR2 FQNNGV. The CDR3 DNA is TGTGCCGGCAGCTTGAGCAACTACGAGCAGTACTTC. Amino acid sequence: CAGSLSNYEQYF. The whole variable domain, filled in from reference TRBV11-2 and TRBJ2-7, reads EAGVAQSPRYKIIEKRQSVAFWCNPISGHATLYWYQQILGQGPKLLIQFQNNGVVDDSQLPKDRFSAERLKGVDSTLKIQPAKLEDSAVYLCAGSLSNYEQYFGPGTRLTVT.

This clonotype came up many times. The V and J genes are TRBV25-1 and TRBJ1-3; D is possibly TRBD1 (5 bases). V was clipped by 5 bases and J by 0 bases, with 11 bases between them. The V gene's germline CDR1 is MGHDK and CDR2 SYGVNS. The CDR3 runs 15 residues. CDR3 coding DNA: TGTGCCAGCAGTACAGACAGCTACTCTGGAAACACCATATATTTT. This encodes CASSTDSYSGNTIYF. Full variable domain (remainder filled in from reference TRBV25-1 and TRBJ1-3): EADIYQTPRYLVIGTGKKITLECSQTMGHDKMYWYQQDPGMELHLIHYSYGVNSTEKGDLSSESTVSRIRTEHFPLTLESARPSHTSQYLCASSTDSYSGNTIYFGEGSWLTVV.

In its sample, this clonotype was seen a few times. This chain uses TRBV30 with TRBJ1-2, with D possibly TRBD1 on 5 matching bases. Germline-derived CDR1 and CDR2 are GTSNPN and SVGIG (reference sequence). Deletions cut 3 bases from V and 1 base from J, with 12 bases between. The CDR3 sequence is 14 residues long. The CDR3 nucleotides are TGTGCCTGGAGGCTTGCAGGGCGTAACTATGGCTACACCTTC. Encoded protein: CAWRLAGRNYGYTF.